This T cell receptor beta chain is from a study of vaccination effects on CD4 cells after COVID-19 (dated by TCRdb to between 2020 and 2023). Context from the whole study: Each participant received two doses of an mRNA SARS-CoV-2 vaccine, either BNT162b2 or mRNA-1273. Pre-vaccine samples were collected from two convalescent patients 16 days and one week before the first dose, corresponding to 142 and 148 days after COVID-19 diagnosis. In both COVID-19 convalescent patients and infection-naive vaccine recipients, the study compared SARS-CoV-2 spike-specific CD4+ TCR repertoires from before mRNA vaccination with those from after it. The full study included 10 to 11 COVID-19 convalescent patients and several SARS-CoV-2-naive healthy vaccine recipients. The Oncomine TCR Beta short-read assay on an Illumina iSeq 100 was used to sequence cultures from other donors in the study. The paper's findings and limits, for the study overall: Marked clonal contraction was observed in both infection-induced and vaccine-induced clones at late post-vaccination timepoints, consistent with waning T cell responses. The study was limited by a small number of convalescent patients and lacked early post-infection timepoints. In convalescent patients, the post-vaccine spike-reactive repertoire was composed mainly of new vaccine-induced clones that were largely distinct from infection-induced clones.

Library generation was performed with the immunoSEQ multiplex PCR assay. DNA from the cultured and isolated CD4+ T cells underwent TCR beta CDR3 sequencing. Per the original workflow: Non-productive TCR sequences were removed, reads were trimmed to the CDR3 region, and CDR3s of at least 7 amino acids were retained. The MANAFEST web app was used to pick out antigen-specific clonotypes by comparing their expansion in peptide wells with that in reference cultures. Positive clones required FDR<0.05 expansion versus reference and all other wells, odds ratio above 5, and frequency above 0.1% in two replicate wells. Cross-reactive clonotypes were defined as significantly expanded in SARS-CoV-2 spike wells and in at least one common cold coronavirus spike condition. CDR3 similarity was assessed by Levenshtein distance using the stringdist R package, and unrooted trees were constructed with ape in R 3.6.1. TCRdb took over this immuneACCESS table, retaining in-frame rearrangements with V and J assigned. Such tables are incomplete; in checked studies, under half of the missing clones stem from an unresolved V gene, and the remainder is unexplained. D and trimming were read from the DNA, whereas the V and J calls and clone size are those reported in that table. Within this sample are approximately 70,000 clones, with roughly 73% of them counted one time only. The top ten clonotypes cover over 4.5% of the sample.

To identify antigen-specific CD4+ T cell clonotypes by their expansion, the ViraFEST assay first stimulated PBMC with viral peptide pools and then applied TCR sequencing. After less than 13 days of culture, CD4+ T cells were isolated with the EasySep CD4+ T cell isolation kit. Convalescent patients had PCR-confirmed SARS-CoV-2 infection between March and December 2020, before Alpha, Beta and Delta variants emerged in the United States. Around 2.1 million PBMC per well were cultured with approximately 10 ug/ml peptides in IMDM containing approximately 4.6% human AB serum, 10 IU/ml IL-2 and gentamicin. A peptide pool from HIV-1 Nef was used as the negative control culture condition. On days 3 and 7, half of the culture medium was replaced with fresh IL-2-containing medium. Unless otherwise noted, each peptide stimulation condition was cultured in triplicate wells. PBMC were separated from whole blood using Ficoll-Paque Plus gradient centrifugation and were then either cryopreserved at -140C or used fresh. The QIAamp micro DNA kit was used to extract genomic DNA from the cultured CD4+ T cells.

This clone was observed once. This clone's antigen is unknown. No much larger clonotype is one base removed from it; base qualities were not supplied. The CDR3 has 16 amino acids, counting the end cysteine and phenylalanine. Only CDR3 DNA remains: 48 bases, in frame from the first base. CDR1 and CDR2 are read off the germline V gene (reference sequence) as SGHNT and YYREEE. The V end gives up 4 bases and the J end 6 bases, leaving 9 bases in the junction not matched to a gene. The rearrangement joined TRBV5-4 to TRBJ2-3; 12 middle bases align to TRBD2. Sequencing used CD4+ T cells from PBMCs cultured with HIV peptides, obtained before COVID-19 vaccination. This specimen's cell subset or site label, per the study, means: HIV-1 Nef peptide pool negative control/reference culture. This receptor was obtained from a human donor who had a prior SARS-CoV-2 infection. The CDR3 is CASSPWASGRGDTQYF. The DNA reads as follows: TGTGCCAGCAGCCCTTGGGCTAGCGGGAGGGGTGATACGCAGTATTTT.